The clone carrying this T cell receptor (beta chain) was seen ten or more times. The data were obtained in a study of cytomegalovirus exposure and HLA in healthy donors. Trimming left V 7 bases short and J 5 bases short, with 9 bases between. This CDR3 comprises 11 residues. Germline V gives CDR1 SGHNT, CDR2 YYREEE (reference sequence). The PCR used 60 Vbeta and 13 Jbeta primers. Here immunoSEQ multiplex PCR was the method, and the copy in TCRdb shows in-frame clones only, minus some. The data show under 150,000 clones, 70% to 75% seen once. This TCR came from a human donor in good health. The chain uses TRBV5-4 and TRBJ1-1; D might be TRBD1 (6 bases). The sample taken for sequencing was PBMCs. CDR3 coding DNA: TGTGCCAGCGGGGGCGGGACTGAAGCTTTCTTT. Protein: CASGGGTEAFF. The complete variable domain, with remaining parts taken from reference TRBV5-4 and TRBJ1-1, reads ETGVTQSPTHLIKTRGQQVTLRCSSQSGHNTVSWYQQALGQGPQFIFQYYREEENGRGNFPPRFSGLQFPNYSSELNVNALELDDSALYLCASGGGTEAFFGQGTRLTVV.